What follows are 16 T cell receptor beta chains derived from one specimen sequenced in a study of post-analysis software for immune sequencing data. Included in the TCR beta cDNA libraries were unique molecular identifiers. MiXCR was run by TCRdb on the PCR reads, yielding one entry per CDR3 protein. The sample has roughly 600,000 distinct CDR3 sequences, around 44% seen once. No antigens are known for them. General study points: Five or six TRBV segments were more frequent in patients than controls; TRBV5-6, TRBV5-1 and TRBV20-1 belonged to this group.

Input material: blood. These TCRs come from a girl between 5 and 17 years old with multiple sclerosis.

This clonotype showed up just a few times. The chain uses TRBV7-2 and TRBJ1-6; D gene unclear. The CDR3 runs to 14 residues. Germline CDR1 reads SGHTA; CDR2 reads FQGNSA. Trimming shortened V by 8 bases and J by 7 bases, and 15 bases separated the two germline ends. This chain's CDR3 is CASSLVPENSPLHF. The CDR3, as DNA: TGTGCCAGCTCCCTAGTCCCAGAAAATTCACCCCTCCACTTT. The complete variable domain, with remaining parts taken from reference TRBV7-2 and TRBJ1-6, reads GAGVSQSPSNKVTEKGKDVELRCDPISGHTALYWYRQSLGQGLEFLIYFQGNSAPDKSGLPSDRFSAERTGGSVSTLTIQRTQQEDSAVYLCASSLVPENSPLHFGNGTRLTVT.

This clonotype turned up a few times. V and J are TRBV10-2 and TRBJ1-5, with 10 nucleotides matching TRBD1. CDR1 and CDR2 (germline): WSHSY, SAAADI. The CDR3 length is 16 residues. Trimming cost V 6 bases and J 1 base; bases outside gene matches: 6. CDR3 bases: TGCGCCAGCAGCGAGACAGGGGGCGTCAGCAATCAGCCCCAGCATTTT. Residues: CASSETGGVSNQPQHF.

There are many counts of this clonotype. V and J are TRBV2 and TRBJ2-5; 8 nucleotides agree with TRBD1. V shed 6 bases, J shed 11 bases, and the junction held 11 bases outside the gene matches. The CDR3 extends over 13 amino acids. Germline-derived CDR1 and CDR2 are SNHLY and FYNNEI. CDR3 bases: TGTGCCAGCAGCCCAACAGGACAGGGCCAGCAGTACTTC. Translating gives CASSPTGQGQQYF.

This sequence joins TRBV20-1 and TRBJ1-2; possibly TRBD1 for D (5 bases). CDR1 is DFQATT and CDR2 is SNEGSKA in the germline V gene (reference sequence). Trimming cost V 1 base and J 8 bases, with 20 bases left between them. The CDR3 consists of 15 residues. The chain's CDR3 is CSARAALGGAQGYTF. Written as DNA, the CDR3 is TGCAGTGCTAGAGCGGCCTTGGGAGGGGCCCAGGGCTACACCTTC.

This clonotype showed up just a few times. V and J are TRBV5-1 and TRBJ2-3; perhaps TRBD2 as D (5 bases). Germline V gives CDR1 SGHRS, CDR2 YFSETQ. This CDR3 contains 16 residues. The ends were cut back, 0 bases at V and 1 base at J, with 12 bases in the middle. As DNA, the CDR3 is TGCGCCAGCAGCTTGGACCCGGGGTTGGGCACAGATACGCAGTATTTT. Translating it yields CASSLDPGLGTDTQYF.

The gene calls are TRBV4-1 and TRBJ2-1, with D uncertain. CDR3 length: 14 amino acids. Trimming took 1 base from V and 2 from J, leaving 6 bases between them. Germline V gene sequence: CDR1 MGHRA, CDR2 YSYEKL. The CDR3 loop is CASSQGATYNEQFF. CDR3 in DNA: TGCGCCAGCAGCCAAGGTGCGACCTACAATGAGCAGTTCTTC.

V usage is TRBV10-3 and J usage is TRBJ1-1; TRBD1 might be the D (6 bases). Germline V gives CDR1 ENHRY, CDR2 SYGVKD. The V gene lost 10 bases and the J gene lost 1 base, with 22 bases spanning the gap. This CDR3 is built from 16 residues. The CDR3 DNA reads as TGTGCCACCCGGAGGGACACCCAGGGAACGAACACTGAAGCTTTCTTT. This codes for CATRRDTQGTNTEAFF.

V gene TRBV5-1 combines with J gene TRBJ2-7, with D perhaps being TRBD1 or TRBD2 (5 bases each). Germline V gives CDR1 SGHRS, CDR2 YFSETQ. Trimming removed 5 bases from V and 5 bases from J, with 17 bases in between. This CDR3 comprises 14 residues. CDR3: CASSPGTSNDEQYF. CDR3 sequence (DNA): TGCGCCAGCAGTCCCGGGACCTCGAATGACGAGCAGTACTTC.

This clonotype was seen more than once but under ten times. This chain connects TRBV11-1 to TRBJ1-1, with no clear D. Trimming cost V 5 bases and J 1 base, with 11 bases left between them. The CDR3 runs 14 residues. Germline lookup yields CDR1 SGHAT and CDR2 FQDESV (reference sequence). The CDR3 region has the DNA TGTGCCAGCAGCCTACCTACAGCGAACACTGAAGCTTTCTTT. Protein product: CASSLPTANTEAFF.

This chain uses TRBV3-1 with TRBJ2-1; 9 nucleotides match TRBD1. The CDR3 contains 16 residues. Germline CDR1 is LGHDT and CDR2 is YNNKEL (reference sequence). The ends lost 1 base at V and 5 bases at J; junction bases unmatched: 6. CDR3 amino acids: CASSQAWGQGHNEQFF. CDR3 coding DNA: TGTGCCAGCAGCCAAGCATGGGGACAGGGACACAATGAGCAGTTCTTC.

The rearrangement links TRBV7-2 to TRBJ1-1; 7 positions agree with TRBD1. V lost 5 bases to trimming and J lost 8 bases; unmatched junction nucleotides: 8. The CDR3 spans 13 residues. Germline-derived CDR1 and CDR2 are SGHTA and FQGNSA. Written as DNA, the CDR3 is TGTGCCAGCAGCATCCTGGGGACAGCGGAAGCTTTCTTT. Translated: CASSILGTAEAFF. The variable domain in full, with the rest retrieved from reference TRBV7-2 and TRBJ1-1, is GAGVSQSPSNKVTEKGKDVELRCDPISGHTALYWYRQSLGQGLEFLIYFQGNSAPDKSGLPSDRFSAERTGGSVSTLTIQRTQQEDSAVYLCASSILGTAEAFFGQGTRLTVV.

This clonotype was seen a few times. The chain couples TRBV29-1 to TRBJ2-7; a possible D gene is TRBD2 (6 bases). Between the trimmed V and J ends, which lost 4 bases and 6 bases, there was a span of 10 bases. Germline V CDR1 and CDR2: SQVTM, ANQGSEA. The CDR3 is 11 amino acids. In DNA form, the CDR3 reads TGCAGCGTTGCGGAGGGAGGCGAGCAGTACTTC. The encoded protein is CSVAEGGEQYF.

This clonotype appeared a single time. The rearrangement uses TRBV3-1 and TRBJ2-1, with D unclear. Germline V lookup: CDR1 LGHDT, CDR2 YNNKEL (reference sequence). V shed 0 bases and J shed 15 bases, with 15 bases lying between them. The CDR3 totals 13 residues. The CDR3 nucleotides are TGTGCCAGCAGCCAAGATGCGGCCAGTCATCCGTTCTTC. Amino acid sequence: CASSQDAASHPFF.

The gene calls are TRBV20-1 and TRBJ1-6; 8 bases match TRBD1. The CDR3 length is 16 residues. Germline-derived CDR1 and CDR2 are DFQATT and SNEGSKA (reference sequence). V was pared by 0 bases and J by 4 bases, with 5 bases of the junction left unmatched. CDR3 sequence (DNA): TGCAGTGCTAGAGACGGGACAGGAACTTATAATTCACCCCTCCACTTT. Translated: CSARDGTGTYNSPLHF.

The chain combines TRBV6-6 with TRBJ2-1, with 8 bases matching TRBD2. CDR1 and CDR2 from the germline V gene are MNHNY and SVGAGI (reference sequence). J gave up 6 bases and V 2 bases, and 9 bases lay outside the gene matches. This CDR3 has 16 residues. CDR3 nucleotide sequence: TGTGCCAGCAGTTACGAGACCGGGACTAGGAGCAATGAGCAGTTCTTC. Its translation: CASSYETGTRSNEQFF.

As concerns this clonotype: An end of the junction does not agree with germline; a read error may underlie this. The rearrangement uses TRBV20-1 and TRBJ2-7; 12 bases match TRBD1. CDR3 size: 15 residues. The germline CDR1 and CDR2 sequences are DFQATT and SNEGSKA (reference sequence). CDR3 nucleotide sequence: TGCAGGGCTAGAGATTGGGGACAGGGGGCAGGCGAGCAGTACTTC. It specifies CRARDWGQGAGEQYF.